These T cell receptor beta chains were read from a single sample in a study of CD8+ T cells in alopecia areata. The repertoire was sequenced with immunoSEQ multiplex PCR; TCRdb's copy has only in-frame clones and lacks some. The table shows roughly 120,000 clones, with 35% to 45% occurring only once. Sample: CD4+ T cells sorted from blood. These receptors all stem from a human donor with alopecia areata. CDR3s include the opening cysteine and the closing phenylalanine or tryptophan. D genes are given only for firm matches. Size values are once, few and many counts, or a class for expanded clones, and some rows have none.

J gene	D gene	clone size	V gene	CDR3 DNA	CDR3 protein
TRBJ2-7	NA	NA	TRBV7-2	TGTGCCAGCAGCTTGTACAGGTTCGCCTTATCCTACGAGCAGTACTTC	CASSLYRFALSYEQYF
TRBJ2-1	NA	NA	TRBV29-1	TGCAGCGCCGGTGCTGGTTCCTACAATGAGCAGTTCTTC	CSAGAGSYNEQFF
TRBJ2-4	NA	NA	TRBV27	TGTGCCAGCAGATTTCTCCGGGGCCCAGCCAAAAACATTCAGTACTTC	CASRFLRGPAKNIQYF
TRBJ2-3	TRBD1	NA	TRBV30	TGTGCCTGGGGACAGGGATCTCCAGATACGCAGTATTTT	CAWGQGSPDTQYF
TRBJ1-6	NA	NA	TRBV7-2	TGTGCCAGCACCCCCTCGGCAGGGGCTGTTGATTCACCCCTCCACTTT	CASTPSAGAVDSPLHF
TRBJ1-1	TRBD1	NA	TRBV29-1	TGCAGCGCCCGGACAGGGGGGAACACTGAAGCTTTCTTT	CSARTGGNTEAFF
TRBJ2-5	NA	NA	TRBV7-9	TGTGCCAGCAGCTCACGACGGATTGGACAAGAGACCCAGTACTTC	CASSSRRIGQETQYF
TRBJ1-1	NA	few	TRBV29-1	TGCAGCGTCGATGACAGGACTGAAGCTTTCTTT	CSVDDRTEAFF
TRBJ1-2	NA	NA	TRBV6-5	TGTGCCAGCAGTCGCGGGGGTGGCTACACCTTC	CASSRGGGYTF
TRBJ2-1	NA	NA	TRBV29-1	TGCAGCGTTCGACGGGATCCGTTAATGGGTGAGCAGTTCTTC	CSVRRDPLMGEQFF
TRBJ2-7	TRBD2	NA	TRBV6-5	TGTGCCAGCAGCGGGGGGGTGAGGCACGAGCAGTACTTC	CASSGGVRHEQYF
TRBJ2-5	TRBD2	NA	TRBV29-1	TGCAGCGTTGACGGGGGACTAGCGGGAGAGACCCAGTACTTC	CSVDGGLAGETQYF
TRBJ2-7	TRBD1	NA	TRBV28	TGTGCCGGAAGGGGGACAGGGACCGAGCAGTACTTC	CAGRGTGTEQYF
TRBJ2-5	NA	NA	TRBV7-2	TGTGCCAGCAGCTTAAGTCAGGGCAAAGAGACCCAGTACTTC	CASSLSQGKETQYF
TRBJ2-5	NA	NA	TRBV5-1	TGCGCCAGCAGCTTACAGGACCGGGAGACCCAGTACTTC	CASSLQDRETQYF
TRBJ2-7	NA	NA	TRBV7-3	TGTGCCAGCAGCCCTCGGACTGGGGGCACCTACGAGCAGTACTTC	CASSPRTGGTYEQYF
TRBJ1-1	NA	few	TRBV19	TGTGCCAGTAGTACAGAAGTCAGCGTGGCTTTCTTT	CASSTEVSVAFF
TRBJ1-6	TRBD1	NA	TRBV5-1	TGCGCCAGCAGCTTGTCCGGACAGGGTAATTCACCCCTCCACTTT	CASSLSGQGNSPLHF
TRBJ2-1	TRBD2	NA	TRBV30	TGTGCCTGGAGTCCTAGCGGGAGGTCCAATGAGCAGTTCTTC	CAWSPSGRSNEQFF
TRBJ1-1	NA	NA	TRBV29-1	TGCAGCGCCCGGGGCGGGCAGGGGAACACTGAAGCTTTCTTT	CSARGGQGNTEAFF